The source of this T cell receptor beta chain is a study of blood T cell repertoires in COVID-19. The data were produced by immunoSEQ multiplex PCR, yet TCRdb's version contains in-frame clones alone and is incomplete. The profile covers 150,000 to 200,000 clones, with roughly 77% appearing a single time and about a sixth taken by the ten largest. Participants reported their clinical history, and cohort assignment relied on those reports. The CDR3 is 15 residues long. The germline V gene has CDR1 MNHEY and CDR2 SMNVEV (reference sequence). Trimming took 0 bases from V and 4 from J, leaving 12 bases between them.

Sequencing was carried out using PBMCs or T cells enriched from blood (not recorded which). The genes are TRBV27 and TRBJ1-2; D gene unclear. The receptor was derived from a woman aged 45-65 years with acute COVID-19. The CDR3 DNA reads as TGTGCCAGCAGTTTATCGGGCCAGAGTTTCTATGGCTACACCTTC. Translated, it gives CASSLSGQSFYGYTF.